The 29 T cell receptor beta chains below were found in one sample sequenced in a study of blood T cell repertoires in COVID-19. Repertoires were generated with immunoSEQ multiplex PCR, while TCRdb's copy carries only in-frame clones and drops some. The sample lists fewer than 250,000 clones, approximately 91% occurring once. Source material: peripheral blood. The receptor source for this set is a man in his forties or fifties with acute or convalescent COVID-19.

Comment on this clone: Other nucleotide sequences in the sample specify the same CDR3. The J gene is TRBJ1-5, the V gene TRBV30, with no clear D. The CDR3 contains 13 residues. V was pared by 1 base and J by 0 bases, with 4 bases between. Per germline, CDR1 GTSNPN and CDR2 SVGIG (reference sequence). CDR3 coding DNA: TGTGCCTGGAGTGAGAGTAGCAATCAGCCCCAGCATTTT. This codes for CAWSESSNQPQHF.

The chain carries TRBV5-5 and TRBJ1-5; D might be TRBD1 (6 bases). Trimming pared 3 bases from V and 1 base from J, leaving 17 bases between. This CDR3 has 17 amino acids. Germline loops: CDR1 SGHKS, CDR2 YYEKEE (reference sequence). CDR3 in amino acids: CASSWAGGAGSNQPQHF. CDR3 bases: TGTGCCAGCAGCTGGGCGGGGGGCGCAGGAAGCAATCAGCCCCAGCATTTT.

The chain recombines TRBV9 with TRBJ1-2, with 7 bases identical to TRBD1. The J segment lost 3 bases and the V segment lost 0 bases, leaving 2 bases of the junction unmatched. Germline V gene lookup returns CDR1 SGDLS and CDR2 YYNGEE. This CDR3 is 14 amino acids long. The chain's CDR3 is CASSVGQGHYGYTF. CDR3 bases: TGTGCCAGCAGCGTAGGACAGGGACACTATGGCTACACCTTC. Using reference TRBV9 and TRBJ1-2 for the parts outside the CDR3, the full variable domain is DSGVTQTPKHLITATGQRVTLRCSPRSGDLSVYWYQQSLDQGLQFLIQYYNGEERAKGNILERFSAQQFPDLHSELNLSSLELGDSALYFCASSVGQGHYGYTFGSGTRLTVV.

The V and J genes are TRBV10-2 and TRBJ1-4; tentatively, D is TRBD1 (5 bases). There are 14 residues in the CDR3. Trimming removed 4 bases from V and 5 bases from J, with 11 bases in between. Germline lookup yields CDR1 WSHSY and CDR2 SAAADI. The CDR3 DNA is TGCGCCAGCAGTGCGCAGGGATTAAATGAAAAACTGTTTTTT. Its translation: CASSAQGLNEKLFF.

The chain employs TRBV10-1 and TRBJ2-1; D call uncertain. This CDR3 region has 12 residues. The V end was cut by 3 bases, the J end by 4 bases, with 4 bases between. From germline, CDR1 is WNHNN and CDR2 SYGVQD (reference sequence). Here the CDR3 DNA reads TGCGCCAGCAGTGAACAGTACAATGAGCAGTTCTTC. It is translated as CASSEQYNEQFF.

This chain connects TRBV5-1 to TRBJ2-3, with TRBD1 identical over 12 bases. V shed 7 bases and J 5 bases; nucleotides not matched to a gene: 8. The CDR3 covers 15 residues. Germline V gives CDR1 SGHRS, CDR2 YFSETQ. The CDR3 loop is CASWRGQGAGDTQYF. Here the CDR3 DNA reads TGCGCCAGCTGGAGGGGACAGGGGGCAGGAGATACGCAGTATTTT.

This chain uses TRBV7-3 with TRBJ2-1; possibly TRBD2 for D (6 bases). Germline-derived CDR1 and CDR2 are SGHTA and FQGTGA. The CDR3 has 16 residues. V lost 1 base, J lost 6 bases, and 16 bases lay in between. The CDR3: CASSLSGGRRGNEQFF. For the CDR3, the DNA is TGTGCCAGCAGCTTAAGCGGAGGGAGGCGGGGCAATGAGCAGTTCTTC.

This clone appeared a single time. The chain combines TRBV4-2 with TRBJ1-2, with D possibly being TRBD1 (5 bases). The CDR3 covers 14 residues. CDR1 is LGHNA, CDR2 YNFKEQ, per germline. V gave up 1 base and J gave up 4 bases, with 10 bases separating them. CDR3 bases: TGTGCCAGCAGCCAAGGGTCAGGGTTCTATGGCTACACCTTC. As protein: CASSQGSGFYGYTF.

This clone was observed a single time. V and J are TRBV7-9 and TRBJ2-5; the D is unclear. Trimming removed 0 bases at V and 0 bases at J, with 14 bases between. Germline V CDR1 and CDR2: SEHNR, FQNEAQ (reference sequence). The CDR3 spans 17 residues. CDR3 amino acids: CASSLAQTSAYQETQYF. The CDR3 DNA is TGTGCCAGCAGCTTAGCACAAACCTCAGCGTACCAAGAGACCCAGTACTTC.

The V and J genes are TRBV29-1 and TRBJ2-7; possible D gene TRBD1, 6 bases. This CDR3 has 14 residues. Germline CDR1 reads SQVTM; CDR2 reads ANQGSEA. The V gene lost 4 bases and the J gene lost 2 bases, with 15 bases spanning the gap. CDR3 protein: CSVGWAGEAYEQYF. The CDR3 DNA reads TGCAGCGTTGGCTGGGCAGGGGAAGCCTACGAGCAGTACTTC.

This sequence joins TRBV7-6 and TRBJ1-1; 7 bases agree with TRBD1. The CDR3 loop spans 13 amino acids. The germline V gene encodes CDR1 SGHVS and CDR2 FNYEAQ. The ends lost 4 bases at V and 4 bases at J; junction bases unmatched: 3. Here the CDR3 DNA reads TGTGCCAGCAGCTCGGGACAGACCACTGAAGCTTTCTTT. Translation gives CASSSGQTTEAFF. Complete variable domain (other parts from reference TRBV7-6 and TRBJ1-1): GAGVSQSPRYKVTKRGQDVALRCDPISGHVSLYWYRQALGQGPEFLTYFNYEAQQDKSGLPNDRFSAERPEGSISTLTIQRTEQRDSAMYRCASSSGQTTEAFFGQGTRLTVV.

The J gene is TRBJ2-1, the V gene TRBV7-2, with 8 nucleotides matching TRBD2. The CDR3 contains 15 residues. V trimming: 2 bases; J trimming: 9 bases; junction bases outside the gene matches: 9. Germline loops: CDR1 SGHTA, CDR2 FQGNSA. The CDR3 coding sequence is TGTGCCAGCAGCTTATTGTCGGGGGGGCCGCGTGAGCAGTTCTTC. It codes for CASSLLSGGPREQFF.

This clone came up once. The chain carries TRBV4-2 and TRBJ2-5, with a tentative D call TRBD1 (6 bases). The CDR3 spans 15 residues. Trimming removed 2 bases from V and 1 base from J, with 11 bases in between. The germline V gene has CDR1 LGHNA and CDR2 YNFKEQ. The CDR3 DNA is TGTGCCAGCAGCCAACGGGACACAAGCCAAGAGACCCAGTACTTC. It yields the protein CASSQRDTSQETQYF.

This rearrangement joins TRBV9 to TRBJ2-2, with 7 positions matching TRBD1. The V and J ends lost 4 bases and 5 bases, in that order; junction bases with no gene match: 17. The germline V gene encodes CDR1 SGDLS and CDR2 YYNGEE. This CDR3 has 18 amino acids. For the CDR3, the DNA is TGTGCCAGCAGCCCGCGGACAGGCCACCTAGAAGGTACCGGGGAGCTGTTTTTT. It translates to CASSPRTGHLEGTGELFF.

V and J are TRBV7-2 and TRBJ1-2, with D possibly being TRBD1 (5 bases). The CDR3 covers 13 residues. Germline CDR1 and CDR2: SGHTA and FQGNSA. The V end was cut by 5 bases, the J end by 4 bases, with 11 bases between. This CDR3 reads CASSQDILYGYTF. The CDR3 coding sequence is TGTGCCAGCAGCCAGGACATCCTCTATGGCTACACCTTC.

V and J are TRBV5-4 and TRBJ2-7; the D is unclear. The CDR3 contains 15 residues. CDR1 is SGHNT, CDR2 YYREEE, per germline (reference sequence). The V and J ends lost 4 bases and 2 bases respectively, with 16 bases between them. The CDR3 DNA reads TGTGCCAGCAGCGACCGGATGCAGGCCGCCTACGAGCAGTACTTC. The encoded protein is CASSDRMQAAYEQYF.

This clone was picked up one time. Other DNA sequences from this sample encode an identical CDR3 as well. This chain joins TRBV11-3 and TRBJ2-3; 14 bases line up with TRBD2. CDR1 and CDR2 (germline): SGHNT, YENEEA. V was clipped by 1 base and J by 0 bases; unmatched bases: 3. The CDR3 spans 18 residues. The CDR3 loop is CASSLGLAGGPSTDTQYF. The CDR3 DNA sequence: TGTGCCAGCAGCTTAGGACTAGCGGGAGGGCCTAGCACAGATACGCAGTATTTT.

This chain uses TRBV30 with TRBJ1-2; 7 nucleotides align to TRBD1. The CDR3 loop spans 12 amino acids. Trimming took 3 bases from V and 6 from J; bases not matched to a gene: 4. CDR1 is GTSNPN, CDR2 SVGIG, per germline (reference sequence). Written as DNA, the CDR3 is TGTGCCTGGAGCCTTACAGGGGATGGCTACACCTTC. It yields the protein CAWSLTGDGYTF.

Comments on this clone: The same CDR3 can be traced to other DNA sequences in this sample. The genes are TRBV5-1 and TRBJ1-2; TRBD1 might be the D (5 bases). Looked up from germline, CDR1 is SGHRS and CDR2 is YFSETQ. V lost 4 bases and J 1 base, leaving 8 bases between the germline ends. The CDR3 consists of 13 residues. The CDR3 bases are TGCGCCAGCAGCCCAGACAGTAACTATGGCTACACCTTC. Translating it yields CASSPDSNYGYTF.

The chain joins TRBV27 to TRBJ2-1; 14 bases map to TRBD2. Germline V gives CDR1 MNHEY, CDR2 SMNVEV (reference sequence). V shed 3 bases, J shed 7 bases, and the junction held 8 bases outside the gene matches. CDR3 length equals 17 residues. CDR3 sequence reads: CASSFTGLAGGQNEQFF. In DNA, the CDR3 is TGTGCCAGCAGTTTTACCGGACTAGCGGGGGGTCAAAATGAGCAGTTCTTC.

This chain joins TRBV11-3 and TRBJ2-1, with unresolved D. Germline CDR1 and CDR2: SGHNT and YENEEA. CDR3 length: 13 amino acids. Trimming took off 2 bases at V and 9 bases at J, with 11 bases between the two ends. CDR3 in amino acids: CASSLTPRVEQFF. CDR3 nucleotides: TGTGCCAGCAGCTTAACCCCGAGAGTTGAGCAGTTCTTC.

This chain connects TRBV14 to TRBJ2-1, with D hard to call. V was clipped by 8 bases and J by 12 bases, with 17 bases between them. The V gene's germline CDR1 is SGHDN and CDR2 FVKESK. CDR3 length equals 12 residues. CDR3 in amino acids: CASGNSFTRQFF. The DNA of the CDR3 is TGTGCCAGCGGTAATAGTTTCACGCGGCAGTTCTTC.

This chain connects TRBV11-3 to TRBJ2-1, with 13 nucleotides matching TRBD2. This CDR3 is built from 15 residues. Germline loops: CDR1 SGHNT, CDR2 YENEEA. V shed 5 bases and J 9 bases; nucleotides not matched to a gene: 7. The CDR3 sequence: CASSPGLAGDAEQFF. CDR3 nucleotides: TGTGCCAGCAGCCCAGGACTAGCGGGAGATGCTGAGCAGTTCTTC. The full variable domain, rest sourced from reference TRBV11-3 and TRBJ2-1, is EAGVVQSPRYKIIEKKQPVAFWCNPISGHNTLYWYLQNLGQGPELLIRYENEEAVDDSQLPKDRFSAERLKGVDSTLKIQPAELGDSAVYLCASSPGLAGDAEQFFGPGTRLTVL.

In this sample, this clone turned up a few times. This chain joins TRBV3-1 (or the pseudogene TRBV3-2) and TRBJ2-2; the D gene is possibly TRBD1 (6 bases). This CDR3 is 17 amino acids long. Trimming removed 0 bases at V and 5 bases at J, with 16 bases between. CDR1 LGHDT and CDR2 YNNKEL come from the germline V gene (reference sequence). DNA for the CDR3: TGTGCCAGCAGCCAAGATAGGGCAGGGGTTGGGACCGGGGAGCTGTTTTTT. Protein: CASSQDRAGVGTGELFF.

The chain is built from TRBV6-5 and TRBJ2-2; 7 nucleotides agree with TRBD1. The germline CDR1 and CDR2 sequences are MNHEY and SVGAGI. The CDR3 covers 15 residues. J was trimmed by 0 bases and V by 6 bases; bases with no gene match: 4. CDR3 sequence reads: CASRRQGPNTGELFF. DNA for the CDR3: TGTGCCAGCAGACGACAGGGACCGAACACCGGGGAGCTGTTTTTT.

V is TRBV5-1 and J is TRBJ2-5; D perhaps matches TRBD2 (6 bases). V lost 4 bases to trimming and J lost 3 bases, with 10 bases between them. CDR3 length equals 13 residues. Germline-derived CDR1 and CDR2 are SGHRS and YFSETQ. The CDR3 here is CASSNGGEETQYF. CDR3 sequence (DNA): TGCGCCAGCAGCAACGGGGGTGAAGAGACCCAGTACTTC.

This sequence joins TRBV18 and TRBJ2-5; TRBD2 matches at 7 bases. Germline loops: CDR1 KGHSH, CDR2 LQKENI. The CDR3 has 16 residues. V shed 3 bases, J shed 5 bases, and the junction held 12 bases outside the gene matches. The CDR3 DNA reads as TGTGCCAGCTCACCCACCAGACGGGAGGCCGGGGAGACCCAGTACTTC. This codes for CASSPTRREAGETQYF. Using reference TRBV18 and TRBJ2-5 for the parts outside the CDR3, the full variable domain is NAGVMQNPRHLVRRRGQEARLRCSPMKGHSHVYWYRQLPEEGLKFMVYLQKENIIDESGMPKERFSAEFPKEGPSILRIQQVVRGDSAAYFCASSPTRREAGETQYFGPGTRLLVL.

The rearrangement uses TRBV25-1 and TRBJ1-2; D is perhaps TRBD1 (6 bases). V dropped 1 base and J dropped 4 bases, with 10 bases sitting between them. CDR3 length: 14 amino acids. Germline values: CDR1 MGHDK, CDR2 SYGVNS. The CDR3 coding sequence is TGTGCCAGCAGTGAATGGTTCAGGGGCTATGGCTACACCTTC. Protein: CASSEWFRGYGYTF.

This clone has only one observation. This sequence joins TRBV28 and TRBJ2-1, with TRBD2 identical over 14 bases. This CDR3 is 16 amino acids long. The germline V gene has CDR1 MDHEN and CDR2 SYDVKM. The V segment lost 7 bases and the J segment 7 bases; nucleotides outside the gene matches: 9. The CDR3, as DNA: TGTGCCAGCATTGAGGGACTAGCGGGAGATTGGAATGAGCAGTTCTTC. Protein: CASIEGLAGDWNEQFF.